The text below deals with one T cell receptor beta chain. Profiling relied on immunoSEQ multiplex PCR, and the TCRdb table lists in-frame clones only, not all of them. The data hold around 310,000 clones, with about 90% observed a single time. This entry is derived from a study of blood T cell repertoires in COVID-19. Study overall: Specimens from acute and convalescent COVID-19 originated in the United States, Italy and Spain. The cDNA or gDNA used as material had been derived from T cells, B-cell-depleted T cells, or PBMCs.

CDR3 length: 15 amino acids. Trimming removed 5 bases from V and 5 bases from J, with 18 bases in between. CDR1 is SEHNR and CDR2 is FQNEAQ in the germline V gene (reference sequence). Participants reported their clinical history, and cohort assignment relied on those reports. V and J are TRBV7-9 and TRBJ1-2; a possible D gene is TRBD1 (6 bases). This TCR was sampled from a woman aged 25 to 39 who had recovered from COVID-19. The sequencing sample was made of PBMCs or T cells enriched from blood (not recorded which). This CDR3 is CASSQTNGQPYGYTF. Here the CDR3 DNA reads TGTGCCAGCAGCCAAACTAATGGACAGCCGTATGGCTACACCTTC.